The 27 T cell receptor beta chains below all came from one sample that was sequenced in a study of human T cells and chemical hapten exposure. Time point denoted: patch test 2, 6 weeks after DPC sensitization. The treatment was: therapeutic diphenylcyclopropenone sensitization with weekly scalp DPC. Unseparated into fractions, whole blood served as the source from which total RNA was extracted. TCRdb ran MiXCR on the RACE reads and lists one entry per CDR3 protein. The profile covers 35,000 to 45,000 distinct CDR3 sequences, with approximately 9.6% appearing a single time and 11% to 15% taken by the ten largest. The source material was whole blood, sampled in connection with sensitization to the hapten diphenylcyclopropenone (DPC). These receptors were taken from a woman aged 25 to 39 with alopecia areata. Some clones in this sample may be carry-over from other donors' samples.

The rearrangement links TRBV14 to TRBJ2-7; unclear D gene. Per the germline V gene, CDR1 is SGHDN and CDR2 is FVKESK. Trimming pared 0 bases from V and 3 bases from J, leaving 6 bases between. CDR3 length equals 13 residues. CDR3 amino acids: CASSQDVYYEQYF. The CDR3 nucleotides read TGTGCCAGCAGCCAAGACGTGTACTACGAGCAGTACTTC. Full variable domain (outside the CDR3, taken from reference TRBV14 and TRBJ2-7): EAGVTQFPSHSVIEKGQTVTLRCDPISGHDNLYWYRRVMGKEIKFLLHFVKESKQDESGMPNNRFLAERTGGTYSTLKVQPAELEDSGVYFCASSQDVYYEQYFGPGTRLTVT.

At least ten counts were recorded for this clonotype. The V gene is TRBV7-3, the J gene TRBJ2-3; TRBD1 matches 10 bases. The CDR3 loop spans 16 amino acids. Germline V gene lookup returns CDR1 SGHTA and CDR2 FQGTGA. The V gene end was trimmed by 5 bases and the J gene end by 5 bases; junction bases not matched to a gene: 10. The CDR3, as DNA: TGTGCCAGCAGCCCATTTGCGGGACAGGGGCAAGATACGCAGTATTTT. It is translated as CASSPFAGQGQDTQYF.

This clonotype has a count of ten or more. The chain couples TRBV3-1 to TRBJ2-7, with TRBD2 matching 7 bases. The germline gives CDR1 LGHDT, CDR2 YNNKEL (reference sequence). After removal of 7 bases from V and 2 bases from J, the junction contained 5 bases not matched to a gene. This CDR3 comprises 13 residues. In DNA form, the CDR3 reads TGTGCCAGCAAATGGGAGGGGACCTACGAGCAGTACTTC. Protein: CASKWEGTYEQYF.

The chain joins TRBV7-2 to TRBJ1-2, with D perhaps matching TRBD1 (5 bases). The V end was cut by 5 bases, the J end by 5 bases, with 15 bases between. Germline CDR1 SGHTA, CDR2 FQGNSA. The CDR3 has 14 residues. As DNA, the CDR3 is TGTGCCAGCAGCCCAGTTGCCGGGGGGTATGGCTACACCTTC. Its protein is CASSPVAGGYGYTF.

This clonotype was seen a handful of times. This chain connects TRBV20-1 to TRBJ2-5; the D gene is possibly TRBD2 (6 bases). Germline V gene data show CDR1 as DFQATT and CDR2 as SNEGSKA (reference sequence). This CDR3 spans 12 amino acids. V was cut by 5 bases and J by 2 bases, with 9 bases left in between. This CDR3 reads CSAWRGQETQYF. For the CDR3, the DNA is TGCAGTGCTTGGAGGGGTCAAGAGACCCAGTACTTC.

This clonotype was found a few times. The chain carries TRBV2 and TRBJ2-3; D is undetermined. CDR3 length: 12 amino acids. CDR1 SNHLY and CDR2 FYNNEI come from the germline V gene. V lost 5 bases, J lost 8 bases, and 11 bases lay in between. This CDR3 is CASSSVVGTQYF. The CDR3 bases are TGTGCCAGCAGTTCGGTGGTGGGTACGCAGTATTTT. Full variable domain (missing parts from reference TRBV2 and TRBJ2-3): EPEVTQTPSHQVTQMGQEVILRCVPISNHLYFYWYRQILGQKVEFLVSFYNNEISEKSEIFDDQFSVERPDGSNFTLKIRSTKLEDSAMYFCASSSVVGTQYFGPGTRLTVL.

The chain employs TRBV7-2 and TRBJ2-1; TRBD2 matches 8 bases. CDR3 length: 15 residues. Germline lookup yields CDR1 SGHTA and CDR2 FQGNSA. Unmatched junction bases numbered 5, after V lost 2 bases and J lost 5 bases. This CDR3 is CASSLRAGDDNEQFF. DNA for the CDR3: TGTGCCAGCAGCTTACGAGCGGGGGATGACAATGAGCAGTTCTTC.

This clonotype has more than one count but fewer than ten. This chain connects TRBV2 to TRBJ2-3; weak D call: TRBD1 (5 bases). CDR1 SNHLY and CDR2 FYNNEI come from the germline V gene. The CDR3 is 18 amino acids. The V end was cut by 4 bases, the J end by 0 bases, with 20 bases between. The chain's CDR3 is CASSVSLELRGSTDTQYF. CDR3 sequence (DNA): TGTGCCAGCAGTGTATCCCTGGAACTTAGGGGTAGCACAGATACGCAGTATTTT.

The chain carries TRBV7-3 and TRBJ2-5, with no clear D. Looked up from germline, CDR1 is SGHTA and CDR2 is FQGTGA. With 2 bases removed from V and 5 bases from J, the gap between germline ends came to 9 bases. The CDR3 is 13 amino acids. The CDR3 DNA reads TGTGCCAGCAGCTTAGGGCCCCAGGAGACCCAGTACTTC. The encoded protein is CASSLGPQETQYF.

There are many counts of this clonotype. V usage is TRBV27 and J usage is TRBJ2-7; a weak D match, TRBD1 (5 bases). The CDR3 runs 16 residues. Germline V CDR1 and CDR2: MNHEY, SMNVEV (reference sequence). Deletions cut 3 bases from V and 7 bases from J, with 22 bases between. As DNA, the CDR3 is TGTGCCAGCAGTTTGGGCATAGGGGCGCGAGTCTGGGAGCAGTACTTC. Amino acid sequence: CASSLGIGARVWEQYF.

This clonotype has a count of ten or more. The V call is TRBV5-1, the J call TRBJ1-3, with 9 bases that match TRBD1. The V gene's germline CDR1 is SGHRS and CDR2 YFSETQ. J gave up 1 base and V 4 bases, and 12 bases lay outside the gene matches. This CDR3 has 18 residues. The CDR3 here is CASSPGQGYSASGNTIYF. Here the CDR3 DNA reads TGCGCCAGCAGCCCGGGACAGGGTTACTCTGCTTCTGGAAACACCATATATTTT.

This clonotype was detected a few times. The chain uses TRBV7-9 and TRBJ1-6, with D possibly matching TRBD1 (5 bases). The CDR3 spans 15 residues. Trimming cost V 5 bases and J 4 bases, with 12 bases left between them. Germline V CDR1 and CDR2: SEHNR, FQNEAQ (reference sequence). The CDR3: CASSPGAAYNSPLHF. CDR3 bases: TGTGCCAGCAGCCCCGGGGCAGCTTATAATTCACCCCTCCACTTT.

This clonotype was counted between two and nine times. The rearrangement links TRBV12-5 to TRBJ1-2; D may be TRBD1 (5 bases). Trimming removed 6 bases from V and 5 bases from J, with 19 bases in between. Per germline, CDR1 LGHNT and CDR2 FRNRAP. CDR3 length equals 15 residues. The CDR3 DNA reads TGTGCTAGTGGCCCCTCCATGGGGGTTGGGTATGGCTACACCTTC. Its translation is CASGPSMGVGYGYTF.

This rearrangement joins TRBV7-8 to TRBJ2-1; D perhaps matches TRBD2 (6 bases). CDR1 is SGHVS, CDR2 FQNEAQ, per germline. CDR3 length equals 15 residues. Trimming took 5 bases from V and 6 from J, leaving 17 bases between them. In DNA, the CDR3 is TGTGCCAGCAGCCACGGAGCGGGCCCGGGCAATGAGCAGTTCTTC. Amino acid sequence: CASSHGAGPGNEQFF.

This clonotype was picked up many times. Written as DNA, the CDR3 is TGTGCCAGCAGTGAACAGCGGGGGGGCCCGGAGACCCAGTACTTC. Its translation is CASSEQRGGPETQYF. V and J are TRBV6-1 and TRBJ2-5; 10 bases align to TRBD2. Germline V gene lookup returns CDR1 MNHNS and CDR2 SASEGT. The CDR3 loop spans 15 amino acids. The V gene end was trimmed by 2 bases and the J gene end by 5 bases; junction bases not matched to a gene: 5.

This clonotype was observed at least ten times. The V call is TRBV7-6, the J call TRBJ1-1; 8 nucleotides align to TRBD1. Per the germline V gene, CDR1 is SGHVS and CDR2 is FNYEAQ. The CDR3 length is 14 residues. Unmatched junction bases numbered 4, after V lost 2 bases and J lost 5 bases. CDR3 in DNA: TGTGCCAGCAGCTTACACAGGGGGGAGACTGAAGCTTTCTTT. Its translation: CASSLHRGETEAFF.

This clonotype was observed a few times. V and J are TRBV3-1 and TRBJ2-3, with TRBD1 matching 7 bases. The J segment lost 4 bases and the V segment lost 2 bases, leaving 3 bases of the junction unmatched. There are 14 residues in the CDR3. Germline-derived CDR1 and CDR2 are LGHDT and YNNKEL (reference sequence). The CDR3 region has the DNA TGTGCCAGCAGCCAACCGGACAGGTCAGATACGCAGTATTTT. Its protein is CASSQPDRSDTQYF.

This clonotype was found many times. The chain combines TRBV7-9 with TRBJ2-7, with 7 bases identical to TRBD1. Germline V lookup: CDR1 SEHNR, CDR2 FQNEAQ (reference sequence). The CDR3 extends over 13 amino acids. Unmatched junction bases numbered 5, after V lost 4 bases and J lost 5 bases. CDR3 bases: TGTGCCAGCAGCTATCGACAGGGTGACGAGCAGTACTTC. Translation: CASSYRQGDEQYF.

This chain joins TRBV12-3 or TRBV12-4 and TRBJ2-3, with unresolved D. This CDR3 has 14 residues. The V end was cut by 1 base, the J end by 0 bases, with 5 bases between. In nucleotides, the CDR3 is TGTGCCAGCAGTTTAGGACCTAGCACAGATACGCAGTATTTT. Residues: CASSLGPSTDTQYF.

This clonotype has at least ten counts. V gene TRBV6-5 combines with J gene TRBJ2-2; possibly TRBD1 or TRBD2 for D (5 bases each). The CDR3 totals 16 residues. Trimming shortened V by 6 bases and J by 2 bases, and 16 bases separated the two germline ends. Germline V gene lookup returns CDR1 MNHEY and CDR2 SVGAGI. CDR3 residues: CASRKSSGDNTGELFF. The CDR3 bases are TGTGCCAGCAGGAAGTCCTCCGGGGACAACACCGGGGAGCTGTTTTTT.

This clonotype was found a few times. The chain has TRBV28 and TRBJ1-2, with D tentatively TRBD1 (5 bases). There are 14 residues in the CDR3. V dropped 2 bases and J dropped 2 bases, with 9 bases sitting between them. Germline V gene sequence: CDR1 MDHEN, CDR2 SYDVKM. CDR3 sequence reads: CASSLERGNYGYTF. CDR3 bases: TGTGCCAGCAGTTTAGAGCGGGGGAACTATGGCTACACCTTC.

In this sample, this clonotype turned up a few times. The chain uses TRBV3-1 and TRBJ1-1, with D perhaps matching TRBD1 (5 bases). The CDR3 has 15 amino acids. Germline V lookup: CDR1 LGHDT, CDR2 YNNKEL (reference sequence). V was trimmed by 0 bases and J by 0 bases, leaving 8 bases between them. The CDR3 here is CASSQEQDMNTEAFF. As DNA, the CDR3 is TGTGCCAGCAGCCAAGAACAGGACATGAACACTGAAGCTTTCTTT.

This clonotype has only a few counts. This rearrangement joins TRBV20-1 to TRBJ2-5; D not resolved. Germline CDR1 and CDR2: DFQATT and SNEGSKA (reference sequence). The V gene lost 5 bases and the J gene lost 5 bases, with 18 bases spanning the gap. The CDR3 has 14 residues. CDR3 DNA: TGCAGTGCTCACCCATTTACGGCTCTGGAGACCCAGTACTTC. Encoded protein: CSAHPFTALETQYF.

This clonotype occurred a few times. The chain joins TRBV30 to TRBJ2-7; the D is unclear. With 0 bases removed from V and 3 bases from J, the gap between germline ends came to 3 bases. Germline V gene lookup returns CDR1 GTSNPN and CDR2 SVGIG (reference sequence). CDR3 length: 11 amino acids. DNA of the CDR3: TGTGCCTGGAGTGTAGGCTACGAGCAGTACTTC. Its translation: CAWSVGYEQYF. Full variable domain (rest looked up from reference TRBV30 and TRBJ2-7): SQTIHQWPATLVQPVGSPLSLECTVEGTSNPNLYWYRQAAGRGLQLLFYSVGIGQISSEVPQNLSASRPQDRQFILSSKKLLLSDSGFYLCAWSVGYEQYFGPGTRLTVT.

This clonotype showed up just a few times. The CDR3 loop is CASRPIPANTGELFF. Here the CDR3 DNA reads TGTGCCAGCAGGCCGATCCCGGCGAACACCGGGGAGCTGTTTTTT. V and J are TRBV27 and TRBJ2-2; D gene unclear. CDR3 length equals 15 residues. Trimming left V 6 bases short and J 0 bases short, with 11 bases between. Germline V gene data show CDR1 as MNHEY and CDR2 as SMNVEV (reference sequence).

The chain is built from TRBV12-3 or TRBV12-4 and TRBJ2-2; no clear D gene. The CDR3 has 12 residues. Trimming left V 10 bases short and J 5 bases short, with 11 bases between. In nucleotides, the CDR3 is TGTGCCACTGGATACAAGACCGGGGAGCTGTTTTTT. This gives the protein CATGYKTGELFF.

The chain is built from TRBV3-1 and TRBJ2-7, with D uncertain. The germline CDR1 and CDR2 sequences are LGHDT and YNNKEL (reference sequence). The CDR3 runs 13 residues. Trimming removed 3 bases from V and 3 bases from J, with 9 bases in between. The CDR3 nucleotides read TGTGCCAGCAGCCAGCTACGCTACTACGAGCAGTACTTC. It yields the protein CASSQLRYYEQYF.